The source of this TCR beta chain is a study of T cell responses to AZD1222 COVID-19 vaccine. Findings and caveats of the study: Seropositivity was recorded at baseline in only 6 or 7 AZD1222 recipients. A mostly white British donor set with more females was recruited, and clonal diversity was possibly underestimated.

Germline-derived CDR1 and CDR2 are MDHEN and SYDVKM. Trimming stripped 3 bases from V and 2 bases from J, with 16 bases between. This CDR3 region has 16 residues. TCRdb's table, derived via immunoSEQ multiplex PCR, lists solely in-frame clones and lacks some. The top ten hold approximately 9.1% of the sample, which has 65,000 to 85,000 clones, around 88% seen once. Notes on this clone: Its specificity is not known.

The J gene is TRBJ1-2, the V gene TRBV28, with TRBD1 as a possible D gene (5 bases). This clonotype was sampled from an adult who received the MenACWY meningococcal vaccine as a control. Here the sequenced sample was peripheral blood, taken 28 days after the second dose of the MenACWY control vaccine. CDR3 bases: TGTGCCAGCAGTTTGGGGGGGTTGGGCGGAAACTATGGCTACACCTTC. Protein sequence: CASSLGGLGGNYGYTF.